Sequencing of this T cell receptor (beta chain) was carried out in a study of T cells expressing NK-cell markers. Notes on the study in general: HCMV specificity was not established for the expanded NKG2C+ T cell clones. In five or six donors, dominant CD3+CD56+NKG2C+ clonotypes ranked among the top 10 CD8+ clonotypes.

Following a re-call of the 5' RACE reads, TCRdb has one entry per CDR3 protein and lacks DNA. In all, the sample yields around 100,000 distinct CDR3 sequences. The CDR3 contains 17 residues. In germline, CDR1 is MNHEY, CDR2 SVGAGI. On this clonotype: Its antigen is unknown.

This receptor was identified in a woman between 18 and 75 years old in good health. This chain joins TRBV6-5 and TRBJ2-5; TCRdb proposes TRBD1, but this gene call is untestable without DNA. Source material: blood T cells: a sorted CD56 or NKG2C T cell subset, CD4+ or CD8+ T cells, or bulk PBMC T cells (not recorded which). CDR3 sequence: CASSYSRAGGLPETQYF.